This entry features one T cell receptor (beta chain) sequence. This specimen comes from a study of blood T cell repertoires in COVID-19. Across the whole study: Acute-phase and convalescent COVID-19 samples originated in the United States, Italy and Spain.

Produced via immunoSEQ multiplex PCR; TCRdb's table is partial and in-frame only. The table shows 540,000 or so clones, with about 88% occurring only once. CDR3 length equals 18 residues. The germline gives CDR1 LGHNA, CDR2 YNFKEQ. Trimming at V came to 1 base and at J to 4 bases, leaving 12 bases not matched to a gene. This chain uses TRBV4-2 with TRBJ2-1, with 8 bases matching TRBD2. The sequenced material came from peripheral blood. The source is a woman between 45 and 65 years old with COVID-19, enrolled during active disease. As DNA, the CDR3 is TGTGCCAGCAGCCAAGGCCCTCGGTTGGCGGGGGGATACAATGAGCAGTTCTTC. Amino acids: CASSQGPRLAGGYNEQFF.